This T cell receptor beta chain originates from a study of blood T cell repertoires in COVID-19. The overall study: COVID-19 samples from acute and convalescent phases originated in the United States, Italy and Spain. PBMCs, B-cell-depleted T cells, or T cells provided the cDNA or gDNA that made up the material.

Germline V gene lookup returns CDR1 SGDLS and CDR2 YYNGEE. The CDR3 has 14 residues. V lost 4 bases and J lost 13; bases outside the gene matches: 11. As processed by the authors: Researchers report that nucleated cell counts were estimated from reference gene primer amplification. Using immunoSEQ multiplex PCR, the repertoire was profiled, and TCRdb retains in-frame clones only, with some absent. The V and J calls and clone size come from that table; D and trimming were worked out from the DNA. The sample yields around 100,000 clones, roughly nine tenths seen once. V gene TRBV9 combines with J gene TRBJ1-6; 7 nucleotides match TRBD1. This receptor was taken from a man in his forties or fifties in a cohort sampled during active COVID-19. What was sequenced was peripheral blood. As DNA, the CDR3 is TGTGCCAGCAGCCCGGGACAGTCAGGCCATCCCCTCCACTTT. It codes for CASSPGQSGHPLHF. The full variable domain, its missing parts supplied by reference TRBV9 and TRBJ1-6, is DSGVTQTPKHLITATGQRVTLRCSPRSGDLSVYWYQQSLDQGLQFLIQYYNGEERAKGNILERFSAQQFPDLHSELNLSSLELGDSALYFCASSPGQSGHPLHFGNGTRLTVT.